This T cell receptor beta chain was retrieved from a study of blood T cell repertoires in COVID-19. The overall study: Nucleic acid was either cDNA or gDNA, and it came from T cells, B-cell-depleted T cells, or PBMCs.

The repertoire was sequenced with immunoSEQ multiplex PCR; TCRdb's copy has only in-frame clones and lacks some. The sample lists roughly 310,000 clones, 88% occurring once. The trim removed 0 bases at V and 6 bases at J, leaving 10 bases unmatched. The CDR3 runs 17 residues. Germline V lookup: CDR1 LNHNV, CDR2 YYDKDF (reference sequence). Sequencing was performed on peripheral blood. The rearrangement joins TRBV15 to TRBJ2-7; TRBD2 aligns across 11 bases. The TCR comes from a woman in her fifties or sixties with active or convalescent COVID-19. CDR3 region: CATSRDILAGVGREQYF. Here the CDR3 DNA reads TGTGCCACCAGCAGAGATATACTAGCGGGAGTGGGTCGCGAGCAGTACTTC.